This TCR beta chain was sequenced during a study of identical twins. The CDR3 spans 12 residues. The germline V and J ends were trimmed by 6 bases and 8 bases, with 14 bases remaining between them. CDR1 and CDR2 from the germline V gene are DFQATT and SNEGSKA (reference sequence). TCRdb fed the 5' RACE reads into MiXCR, producing one record per CDR3 protein. Of roughly 540,000 distinct CDR3 sequences listed, 22% are singletons. The sample also formed part of further work on T cells expressing NK-cell markers.

Sequences were obtained from CD4+ T cells sorted from blood. The TCR originated in a woman aged 18-29 years in good health. The gene calls are TRBV20-1 and TRBJ2-4, with D tentatively TRBD1 (6 bases). The CDR3 DNA follows: TGCAGTGCAAGGGGGAATAGCGACATTCAGTACTTC. It yields the protein CSARGNSDIQYF.